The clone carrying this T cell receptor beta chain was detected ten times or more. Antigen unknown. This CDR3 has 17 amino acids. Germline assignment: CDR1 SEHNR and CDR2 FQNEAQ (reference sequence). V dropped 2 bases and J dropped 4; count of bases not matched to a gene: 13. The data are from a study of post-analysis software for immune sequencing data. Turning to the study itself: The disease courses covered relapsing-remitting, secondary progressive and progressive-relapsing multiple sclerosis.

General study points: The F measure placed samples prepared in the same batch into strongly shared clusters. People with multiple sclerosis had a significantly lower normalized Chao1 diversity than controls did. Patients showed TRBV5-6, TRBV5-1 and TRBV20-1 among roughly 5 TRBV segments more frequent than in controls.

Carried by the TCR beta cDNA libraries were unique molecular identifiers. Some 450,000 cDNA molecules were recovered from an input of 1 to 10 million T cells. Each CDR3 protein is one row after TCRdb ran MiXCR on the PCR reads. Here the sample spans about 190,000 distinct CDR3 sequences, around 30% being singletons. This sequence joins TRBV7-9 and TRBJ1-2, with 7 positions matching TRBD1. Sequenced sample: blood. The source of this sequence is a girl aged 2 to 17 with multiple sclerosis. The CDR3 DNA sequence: TGTGCCAGCAGCTTACTGGCGGGACAGCTTAATTTCTATGGCTACACCTTC. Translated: CASSLLAGQLNFYGYTF.